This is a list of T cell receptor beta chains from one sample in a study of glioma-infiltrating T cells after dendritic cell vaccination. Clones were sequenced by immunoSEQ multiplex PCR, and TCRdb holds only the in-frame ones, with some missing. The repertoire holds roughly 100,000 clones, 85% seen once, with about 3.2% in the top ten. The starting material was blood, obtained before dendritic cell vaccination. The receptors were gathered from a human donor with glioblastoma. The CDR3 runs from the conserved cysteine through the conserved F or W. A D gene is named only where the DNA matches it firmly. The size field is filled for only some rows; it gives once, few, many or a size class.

CDR3aa: CASSLVPGGTEAFF
CDR3nt: TGTGCCAGCAGCTTAGTCCCAGGGGGGACTGAAGCTTTCTTT
v_gene: TRBV11-3
d_gene: TRBD1
abundance: -
j_gene: TRBJ1-1

CDR3aa: CASSHLLQGARSPLHF
CDR3nt: TGTGCCAGCAGCCACCTCTTACAGGGGGCGAGGTCACCCCTCCACTTT
v_gene: TRBV14
d_gene: TRBD1
abundance: -
j_gene: TRBJ1-6

CDR3aa: CASSQTGGSYNEQFF
CDR3nt: TGTGCCAGCAGTCAGACAGGGGGCAGTTACAATGAGCAGTTCTTC
v_gene: TRBV6-5
d_gene: TRBD1
abundance: -
j_gene: TRBJ2-1

CDR3aa: CASSLSRDRGRWQYF
CDR3nt: TGTGCCAGCAGCTTGAGCCGGGACAGGGGGCGCTGGCAGTACTTC
v_gene: TRBV11-2
d_gene: TRBD1
abundance: -
j_gene: TRBJ2-7

CDR3aa: CASSGLTQETQYF
CDR3nt: TGCGCCAGCAGTGGACTAACTCAAGAGACCCAGTACTTC
v_gene: TRBV10-1
d_gene: -
abundance: -
j_gene: TRBJ2-5

CDR3aa: CASSSHPDRFNYGYTF
CDR3nt: TGTGCCAGCAGTTCCCACCCCGACAGATTTAACTATGGCTACACCTTC
v_gene: TRBV6-5
d_gene: -
abundance: once
j_gene: TRBJ1-2

CDR3aa: CASSWSGGAFGEQYF
CDR3nt: TGCGCCAGCAGCTGGAGCGGGGGGGCCTTCGGCGAGCAGTACTTC
v_gene: TRBV5-1
d_gene: TRBD2
abundance: -
j_gene: TRBJ2-7

CDR3aa: CASSRDSETQYF
CDR3nt: TGTGCCAGCAGCCGGGACAGCGAGACCCAGTACTTC
v_gene: TRBV5-4
d_gene: TRBD1
abundance: -
j_gene: TRBJ2-5

CDR3aa: CASSFRGTEAFF
CDR3nt: TGTGCCAGCAGCTTTAGGGGCACTGAAGCTTTCTTT
v_gene: TRBV11-2
d_gene: -
abundance: -
j_gene: TRBJ1-1

CDR3aa: CASSLLGRGVMSYTF
CDR3nt: TGTGCCAGCAGTTTATTGGGCAGGGGAGTGATGAGCTACACCTTC
v_gene: TRBV27
d_gene: -
abundance: -
j_gene: TRBJ1-2

CDR3aa: CAWEGGGNTEAFF
CDR3nt: TGTGCCTGGGAGGGAGGTGGTAACACTGAAGCTTTCTTT
v_gene: TRBV30
d_gene: -
abundance: -
j_gene: TRBJ1-1

CDR3aa: CASSGRGYGNQPQHF
CDR3nt: TGTGCCAGCAGTGGACGAGGGTACGGCAATCAGCCCCAGCATTTT
v_gene: TRBV2
d_gene: -
abundance: once
j_gene: TRBJ1-5

CDR3aa: CASSTGLAERGNEQFF
CDR3nt: TGTGCCAGCAGCACGGGACTAGCGGAAAGAGGTAATGAGCAGTTCTTC
v_gene: TRBV5-4
d_gene: TRBD2
abundance: -
j_gene: TRBJ2-1

CDR3aa: CASSEVEYQETQYF
CDR3nt: TGTGCCAGCAGTGAAGTGGAGTACCAAGAGACCCAGTACTTC
v_gene: TRBV2
d_gene: -
abundance: -
j_gene: TRBJ2-5

CDR3aa: CASIGSYNEQFF
CDR3nt: TGCGCCAGCATCGGCTCCTACAATGAGCAGTTCTTC
v_gene: TRBV10-2
d_gene: -
abundance: once
j_gene: TRBJ2-1

CDR3aa: CASSEGQGGGNQPQHF
CDR3nt: TGCGCCAGCAGCGAAGGACAGGGTGGGGGCAATCAGCCCCAGCATTTT
v_gene: TRBV5-1
d_gene: TRBD1
abundance: -
j_gene: TRBJ1-5

CDR3aa: CASSEVLLSTGELFF
CDR3nt: TGTGCCAGCAGTGAAGTTCTATTGAGTACCGGGGAGCTGTTTTTT
v_gene: TRBV6-1
d_gene: -
abundance: -
j_gene: TRBJ2-2

CDR3aa: CASSLRQPARPQHF
CDR3nt: TGTGCCAGTAGTTTACGACAGCCGGCCCGGCCCCAGCATTTT
v_gene: TRBV19
d_gene: -
abundance: -
j_gene: TRBJ1-5

CDR3aa: CSVEVVPGLAGDEQFF
CDR3nt: TGCAGCGTTGAAGTCGTCCCGGGACTAGCGGGAGATGAGCAGTTCTTC
v_gene: TRBV29-1
d_gene: TRBD2
abundance: -
j_gene: TRBJ2-1

CDR3aa: CASSQRVGRDYGYTF
CDR3nt: TGCGCCAGCAGCCAAAGAGTGGGCAGGGACTATGGCTACACCTTC
v_gene: TRBV4-3
d_gene: -
abundance: few
j_gene: TRBJ1-2

CDR3aa: CATSVGTSGRGTDTQYF
CDR3nt: TGTGCCACCAGCGTTGGGACTAGCGGGAGGGGCACAGATACGCAGTATTTT
v_gene: TRBV15
d_gene: TRBD2
abundance: -
j_gene: TRBJ2-3

CDR3aa: CASSQEAGLGEKLFF
CDR3nt: TGTGCCAGCAGCCAAGAGGCAGGGCTGGGAGAAAAACTGTTTTTT
v_gene: TRBV4-2
d_gene: -
abundance: -
j_gene: TRBJ1-4

CDR3aa: CASSSAGERAFF
CDR3nt: TGTGCCAGCAGCTCGGCAGGGGAGAGAGCTTTCTTT
v_gene: TRBV7-9
d_gene: -
abundance: -
j_gene: TRBJ1-1

CDR3aa: CASRKTASYEQYF
CDR3nt: TGTGCCAGCAGGAAGACAGCCTCCTACGAGCAGTACTTC
v_gene: TRBV6-5
d_gene: -
abundance: -
j_gene: TRBJ2-7

CDR3aa: CASSSTSGGWTGELFF
CDR3nt: TGCGCCAGCAGCTCGACTAGCGGGGGATGGACCGGGGAGCTGTTTTTT
v_gene: TRBV5-1
d_gene: TRBD2
abundance: -
j_gene: TRBJ2-2

CDR3aa: CASSPSQGRHGYTF
CDR3nt: TGTGCCAGTAGTCCCTCTCAGGGGAGACATGGCTACACCTTC
v_gene: TRBV19
d_gene: -
abundance: -
j_gene: TRBJ1-2

CDR3aa: CASSLGLAVNEQFF
CDR3nt: TGTGCCAGCAGCTTAGGACTAGCAGTCAATGAGCAGTTCTTC
v_gene: TRBV7-8
d_gene: TRBD2
abundance: -
j_gene: TRBJ2-1

CDR3aa: CASGGGEFEQYF
CDR3nt: TGTGCCAGTGGGGGAGGGGAGTTTGAGCAGTACTTC
v_gene: TRBV19
d_gene: TRBD2
abundance: -
j_gene: TRBJ2-7

CDR3aa: CASSLGGTGSYEQYF
CDR3nt: TGCGCCAGCAGCTTGGGGGGGACAGGGAGCTACGAGCAGTACTTC
v_gene: TRBV5-1
d_gene: TRBD1
abundance: -
j_gene: TRBJ2-7

CDR3aa: CASSHEMEGSTGELFF
CDR3nt: TGTGCCAGCAGCCATGAGATGGAGGGGAGCACCGGGGAGCTGTTTTTT
v_gene: TRBV11-3
d_gene: -
abundance: -
j_gene: TRBJ2-2

CDR3aa: CASSIGRTVPNTEAFF
CDR3nt: TGTGCCAGTAGTATAGGTAGGACAGTGCCGAACACTGAAGCTTTCTTT
v_gene: TRBV19
d_gene: -
abundance: -
j_gene: TRBJ1-1

CDR3aa: CASTLAGGSADTQYF
CDR3nt: TGCGCCAGCACCTTAGCGGGGGGGAGTGCAGATACGCAGTATTTT
v_gene: TRBV5-1
d_gene: TRBD2
abundance: few
j_gene: TRBJ2-3

CDR3aa: CASSSSRQGREQYF
CDR3nt: TGTGCCAGCAGCTCTTCAAGACAGGGTCGCGAGCAGTACTTC
v_gene: TRBV5-4
d_gene: TRBD1
abundance: -
j_gene: TRBJ2-7

CDR3aa: CASSLDGLAGDTQYF
CDR3nt: TGCGCCAGCAGCTTGGATGGCCTCGCTGGCGATACGCAGTATTTT
v_gene: TRBV5-1
d_gene: -
abundance: once
j_gene: TRBJ2-3

CDR3aa: CASSLILGDYGYTF
CDR3nt: TGTGCCAGCAGCTTAATCTTGGGAGACTATGGCTACACCTTC
v_gene: TRBV7-9
d_gene: -
abundance: -
j_gene: TRBJ1-2

CDR3aa: CASSETQGNTEAFF
CDR3nt: TGTGCCAGCTCAGAAACTCAGGGGAACACTGAAGCTTTCTTT
v_gene: TRBV18
d_gene: -
abundance: -
j_gene: TRBJ1-1

CDR3aa: CASSLPGLAPPPTDTQYF
CDR3nt: TGTGCCAGCAGCTTACCCGGACTAGCGCCACCACCCACAGATACGCAGTATTTT
v_gene: TRBV7-3
d_gene: TRBD2
abundance: -
j_gene: TRBJ2-3

CDR3aa: CASSAARAPGGTQHF
CDR3nt: TGTGCCAGTAGTGCAGCCAGAGCCCCAGGGGGTACGCAGCATTTT
v_gene: TRBV19
d_gene: TRBD1
abundance: once
j_gene: TRBJ1-5

CDR3aa: CASSRGVRTEAFF
CDR3nt: TGTGCCAGTAGTAGGGGGGTGAGAACTGAAGCTTTCTTT
v_gene: TRBV19
d_gene: -
abundance: -
j_gene: TRBJ1-1

CDR3aa: CASSLGGTGPNQPQHF
CDR3nt: TGTGCCAGCAGCCTTGGGGGGACAGGGCCCAATCAGCCCCAGCATTTT
v_gene: TRBV25-1
d_gene: TRBD1
abundance: -
j_gene: TRBJ1-5

CDR3aa: CASSPTGGVGYTF
CDR3nt: TGTGCCAGCAGCCCTACAGGGGGCGTAGGCTACACCTTC
v_gene: TRBV5-6
d_gene: TRBD1
abundance: -
j_gene: TRBJ1-2

CDR3aa: CASSFGTGNSISEQYF
CDR3nt: TGTGCCAGCAGTTTTGGAACAGGGAACTCTATCAGCGAGCAGTACTTC
v_gene: TRBV5-4
d_gene: -
abundance: -
j_gene: TRBJ2-7

CDR3aa: CASSLQAGGAYEQYF
CDR3nt: TGTGCCAGCAGCTTACAAGCGGGGGGAGCCTACGAGCAGTACTTC
v_gene: TRBV11-2
d_gene: TRBD2
abundance: -
j_gene: TRBJ2-7

CDR3aa: CASDGQASQPQHF
CDR3nt: TGTGCCAGCGATGGGCAGGCAAGTCAGCCCCAGCATTTT
v_gene: TRBV2
d_gene: -
abundance: -
j_gene: TRBJ1-5

CDR3aa: CASSNRGGGDQPQHF
CDR3nt: TGTGCCAGCAGCAACCGAGGTGGGGGCGATCAGCCCCAGCATTTT
v_gene: TRBV7-9
d_gene: -
abundance: -
j_gene: TRBJ1-5